The clone carrying this TCR beta chain has a handful of counts. The germline gives CDR1 SNHLY, CDR2 FYNNEI. The CDR3 is 16 amino acids. V shed 8 bases, J shed 0 bases, and the junction held 8 bases outside the gene matches. This specimen comes from a study of T cells in narcolepsy. The table came from immunoSEQ multiplex PCR; TCRdb's copy has only in-frame clones and leaves some out. Of some 37,000 clones listed, 70% to 85% were seen once; the top ten hold roughly 1.6%. The sequence came from a human donor with narcolepsy. The rearrangement links TRBV2 to TRBJ1-4; 8 nucleotides agree with TRBD1. Sample: CD45RA- memory CD4+ T cells from PBMCs. The CDR3 nucleotides read TGTGCCAGCTCGGGACAGGTGTCTACAACTAATGAAAAACTGTTTTTT. It is translated as CASSGQVSTTNEKLFF.